One sample yielded the 9 T cell receptor beta chains listed below, sequenced in a study of blood T cell repertoires in COVID-19. Data came from immunoSEQ multiplex PCR; TCRdb stores just in-frame clones and leaves some out. The sample comprises about 120,000 clones, 90% of which are singletons, and 3.8% rests with the top ten. Material for sequencing was peripheral blood. These receptors all stem from a woman aged 60 to 75 with COVID-19, enrolled during active disease.

The chain recombines TRBV4-3 with TRBJ1-1; 9 bases agree with TRBD1. This CDR3 spans 14 amino acids. Per germline, CDR1 LGHNA and CDR2 YSLEER. V shed 0 bases and J 8 bases; nucleotides not matched to a gene: 4. CDR3 sequence reads: CASSQDQGTGEAFF. In nucleotides, the CDR3 is TGCGCCAGCAGCCAAGATCAGGGGACAGGGGAAGCTTTCTTT.

This chain connects TRBV5-1 to TRBJ1-6, with TRBD1 as a possible D gene (5 bases). Trimming took off 0 bases at V and 7 bases at J, with 11 bases between the two ends. In germline, CDR1 is SGHRS, CDR2 YFSETQ. This CDR3 has 15 residues. The CDR3 here is CASSLVAGRNSPLHF. CDR3 coding DNA: TGCGCCAGCAGCTTGGTGGCAGGGCGAAATTCACCCCTCCACTTT.

The chain joins TRBV4-3 to TRBJ2-5, with 10 nucleotides matching TRBD2. V was clipped by 0 bases and J by 5 bases; unmatched bases: 9. The CDR3 is 17 amino acids. Looked up from germline, CDR1 is LGHNA and CDR2 is YSLEER. CDR3 in amino acids: CASSQDSAGGLGETQYF. The DNA for the CDR3 is TGCGCCAGCAGCCAAGATTCAGCGGGGGGGCTCGGTGAGACCCAGTACTTC.

This chain uses TRBV6-5 with TRBJ2-7; maybe TRBD1 (6 bases). The CDR3 is 14 residues long. V lost 5 bases and J lost 0, with 11 bases in between. Germline-derived CDR1 and CDR2 are MNHEY and SVGAGI. The CDR3 nucleotides read TGTGCCAGCAGTAACCGGGACAACTCCTACGAGCAGTACTTC. Translation: CASSNRDNSYEQYF.

The chain uses TRBV29-1 and TRBJ2-6, with 8 bases matching TRBD1. The trim removed 3 bases at V and 0 bases at J, leaving 7 bases unmatched. Germline CDR1 is SQVTM and CDR2 is ANQGSEA. CDR3 size: 17 residues. The DNA of the CDR3 is TGCAGCGTTGACCCGACAGGGGATAGCTCTGGGGCCAACGTCCTGACTTTC. It translates to CSVDPTGDSSGANVLTF.

The V and J genes are TRBV7-2 and TRBJ1-5; D not certain. V was clipped by 3 bases and J by 7 bases, with 10 bases between them. There are 13 residues in the CDR3. CDR1 and CDR2 from the germline V gene are SGHTA and FQGNSA. CDR3 sequence: CASSLPAGQPQHF. DNA of the CDR3: TGTGCCAGCAGCTTGCCGGCCGGGCAGCCCCAGCATTTT.

The chain combines TRBV18 with TRBJ2-5, with 9 nucleotides matching TRBD1. The V gene end was trimmed by 3 bases and the J gene end by 2 bases; junction bases not matched to a gene: 4. CDR3 length: 15 residues. The germline CDR1 and CDR2 sequences are KGHSH and LQKENI. CDR3 DNA sequence: TGTGCCAGCTCACCCATGACAGGGGGACAAGAGACCCAGTACTTC. It yields the protein CASSPMTGGQETQYF.

The chain carries TRBV30 and TRBJ1-2, with D uncertain. Looked up from germline, CDR1 is GTSNPN and CDR2 is SVGIG (reference sequence). V shed 0 bases and J shed 2 bases, with 7 bases lying between them. This CDR3 is 13 amino acids long. This CDR3 reads CAWSVGQNYGYTF. The CDR3 DNA reads as TGTGCCTGGAGTGTTGGGCAGAACTATGGCTACACCTTC. The full variable domain, with the rest looked up from reference TRBV30 and TRBJ1-2, is SQTIHQWPATLVQPVGSPLSLECTVEGTSNPNLYWYRQAAGRGLQLLFYSVGIGQISSEVPQNLSASRPQDRQFILSSKKLLLSDSGFYLCAWSVGQNYGYTFGSGTRLTVV.

V is TRBV6-5 and J is TRBJ1-5; D gene ambiguous. Germline CDR1 MNHEY, CDR2 SVGAGI. This CDR3 has 13 residues. The ends were cut back, 6 bases at V and 5 bases at J, with 11 bases in the middle. The CDR3: CASSETRDQPQHF. In DNA, the CDR3 is TGTGCCAGCAGCGAGACTAGGGATCAGCCCCAGCATTTT.